Presented here are 19 T cell receptor beta chains from one specimen sequenced in a study of blood T cell repertoires in COVID-19. The protocol was immunoSEQ multiplex PCR, while the TCRdb copy is restricted to in-frame clones and leaves out a portion. The data show around 53,000 clones, around 85% seen once. The sample taken for sequencing was peripheral blood. The receptors shown here come from a man in his 70s with active COVID-19.

The rearrangement uses TRBV9 and TRBJ1-1; the D is unclear. V dropped 4 bases and J dropped 1 base, with 14 bases sitting between them. There are 15 residues in the CDR3. From germline, CDR1 is SGDLS and CDR2 YYNGEE. CDR3 in amino acids: CASSPQVGGNTEAFF. The CDR3, as DNA: TGTGCCAGCAGCCCTCAAGTAGGAGGGAACACTGAAGCTTTCTTT. Variable domain in full (rest from reference TRBV9 and TRBJ1-1): DSGVTQTPKHLITATGQRVTLRCSPRSGDLSVYWYQQSLDQGLQFLIQYYNGEERAKGNILERFSAQQFPDLHSELNLSSLELGDSALYFCASSPQVGGNTEAFFGQGTRLTVV.

The chain carries TRBV7-3 and TRBJ2-3; TRBD2 matches at 8 bases. This CDR3 has 15 residues. With 5 bases clipped from V and 2 bases from J, the junction kept 6 bases outside the gene matches. The germline V gene encodes CDR1 SGHTA and CDR2 FQGTGA. The CDR3 spells CASSLSGIFTDTQYF. Here the CDR3 DNA reads TGTGCCAGCAGCCTTAGCGGGATCTTCACAGATACGCAGTATTTT.

The gene calls are TRBV18 and TRBJ2-1; TRBD2 agrees at 7 bases. V dropped 2 bases and J dropped 7; count of bases not matched to a gene: 5. The CDR3 has 14 residues. Germline-derived CDR1 and CDR2 are KGHSH and LQKENI. CDR3 sequence (DNA): TGTGCCAGCTCACCATCGGCGGGAGAGAATGAGCAGTTCTTC. Translated: CASSPSAGENEQFF.

This clone was counted only a few times. The chain has TRBV6-1 and TRBJ2-1; 10 bases line up with TRBD2. The germline V gene encodes CDR1 MNHNS and CDR2 SASEGT. Trimming at V came to 4 bases and at J to 2 bases, leaving 11 bases not matched to a gene. This CDR3 has 18 amino acids. The CDR3 bases are TGTGCCAGCAGTGGCCTAGCGGGAGTTACCGGAACCTACAATGAGCAGTTCTTC. Translation: CASSGLAGVTGTYNEQFF.

This clone was counted a single time. V usage is TRBV11-2 and J usage is TRBJ2-5; 14 bases fit TRBD2. Germline CDR1 and CDR2: SGHAT and FQNNGV. Losses at the gene ends were 6 bases for V and 0 bases for J; bases not matched to a gene: 3. This CDR3 has 16 amino acids. CDR3 amino acids: CASRRTSGRNQETQYF. The CDR3 nucleotides read TGTGCCAGCAGACGGACTAGCGGGAGGAACCAAGAGACCCAGTACTTC.

The gene calls are TRBV6-5 and TRBJ2-1; TRBD2 matches 15 bases. The CDR3 totals 14 residues. The ends lost 7 bases at V and 7 bases at J; junction bases unmatched: 2. Germline CDR1 is MNHEY and CDR2 is SVGAGI. CDR3: CASKGLAGGNEQFF. In nucleotides, the CDR3 is TGTGCCAGCAAGGGACTAGCGGGAGGAAATGAGCAGTTCTTC.

The CDR3 region has the DNA TGTGCCAGCAGCGTAAATCCAGAAGAGACCCAGTACTTC. Its protein is CASSVNPEETQYF. The chain joins TRBV9 to TRBJ2-5; D remains ambiguous. V was shortened by 1 base and J by 3 bases, with 7 bases between the two germline ends. The CDR3 contains 13 residues. Germline V gene lookup returns CDR1 SGDLS and CDR2 YYNGEE.

The chain joins TRBV7-2 to TRBJ1-6; D gene ambiguous. From germline, CDR1 is SGHTA and CDR2 FQGNSA. V was cut by 3 bases and J by 6 bases, with 3 bases left in between. CDR3 length equals 12 residues. CDR3 region: CASSFRNSPLHF. CDR3 nucleotides: TGTGCCAGCAGCTTTCGTAATTCACCCCTCCACTTT. The full variable domain, completed using reference TRBV7-2 and TRBJ1-6, is GAGVSQSPSNKVTEKGKDVELRCDPISGHTALYWYRQSLGQGLEFLIYFQGNSAPDKSGLPSDRFSAERTGGSVSTLTIQRTQQEDSAVYLCASSFRNSPLHFGNGTRLTVT.

The chain joins TRBV5-6 to TRBJ1-1; 7 bases are shared with TRBD1. The CDR3 is made up of 15 amino acids. J was trimmed by 4 bases and V by 5 bases; bases with no gene match: 11. CDR1 and CDR2 from the germline V gene are SGHDT and YYEEEE. For the CDR3, the DNA is TGTGCCAGCAGGCGGCGCAGGGGGGTGGTCACTGAAGCTTTCTTT. It encodes CASRRRRGVVTEAFF.

V gene TRBV2 combines with J gene TRBJ1-2; the D gene is possibly TRBD1 (5 bases). In germline, CDR1 is SNHLY, CDR2 FYNNEI. CDR3 length: 15 residues. Trimming removed 6 bases at V and 2 bases at J, with 16 bases between. CDR3 sequence: CASSGGENANYGYTF. The CDR3 DNA reads TGTGCCAGCAGCGGGGGGGAAAACGCGAACTATGGCTACACCTTC.

The rearrangement joins TRBV15 to TRBJ1-3, with TRBD1 as a possible D gene (5 bases). V lost 0 bases, J lost 3 bases, and 9 bases lay in between. This CDR3 region has 15 residues. CDR1 is LNHNV, CDR2 YYDKDF, per germline (reference sequence). CDR3 protein: CATSRDKGVGNTIYF. The DNA of the CDR3 is TGTGCCACCAGCAGAGATAAAGGGGTTGGAAACACCATATATTTT.

The chain links TRBV18 to TRBJ1-2; D is undetermined. There are 15 residues in the CDR3. Trimming removed 0 bases at V and 5 bases at J, with 13 bases between. Germline V gene data show CDR1 as KGHSH and CDR2 as LQKENI. As DNA, the CDR3 is TGTGCCAGCTCACCACCGACTAGGGCGGAATATGGCTACACCTTC. Translated, it gives CASSPPTRAEYGYTF.

The chain has TRBV2 and TRBJ2-7; weak D call: TRBD1 (6 bases). Deletions cut 4 bases from V and 0 bases from J, with 7 bases between. The CDR3 runs 13 residues. Germline assignment: CDR1 SNHLY and CDR2 FYNNEI. The CDR3 reads CASSGDTSYEQYF. CDR3 DNA sequence: TGTGCCAGCAGTGGGGACACCTCCTACGAGCAGTACTTC.

The rearrangement joins TRBV4-3 to TRBJ1-3, with D possibly being TRBD1 (6 bases). The CDR3 totals 15 residues. V shed 5 bases and J shed 0 bases, with 11 bases lying between them. Germline CDR1 is LGHNA and CDR2 is YSLEER. The CDR3, as DNA: TGCGCCAGCAGCTACGGGACACTCTCTGGAAACACCATATATTTT. It is translated as CASSYGTLSGNTIYF.

This clone was picked up one time. The rearrangement uses TRBV28 and TRBJ1-2; the match to TRBD1 covers 9 bases. V gave up 5 bases and J gave up 8 bases; unmatched junction bases: 12. The CDR3 contains 15 residues. The germline gives CDR1 MDHEN, CDR2 SYDVKM. CDR3 DNA: TGTGCCAGCAGTGCCGGACAGGGGAGGGAGTGGGGCTACACCTTC. It encodes CASSAGQGREWGYTF.

The chain employs TRBV6-5 and TRBJ1-1, with D possibly being TRBD1 (5 bases). With 0 bases removed from V and 3 bases from J, the gap between germline ends came to 11 bases. Looked up from germline, CDR1 is MNHEY and CDR2 is SVGAGI. The CDR3 spans 15 residues. The CDR3 coding sequence is TGTGCCAGCAGTTACTCGCACTCCAGGGACACTGAAGCTTTCTTT. Protein sequence: CASSYSHSRDTEAFF.

The J gene is TRBJ2-7, the V gene TRBV5-1; TRBD1 matches at 9 bases. The CDR3 has 15 residues. Germline CDR1 reads SGHRS; CDR2 reads YFSETQ. V shed 1 base, J shed 6 bases, and the junction held 8 bases outside the gene matches. CDR3 protein: CASSLTPGQGVEQYF. In DNA form, the CDR3 reads TGCGCCAGCAGCTTGACTCCGGGACAGGGAGTCGAGCAGTACTTC. The whole variable domain, filled in from reference TRBV5-1 and TRBJ2-7, reads KAGVTQTPRYLIKTRGQQVTLSCSPISGHRSVSWYQQTPGQGLQFLFEYFSETQRNKGNFPGRFSGRQFSNSRSEMNVSTLELGDSALYLCASSLTPGQGVEQYFGPGTRLTVT.

The rearrangement uses TRBV4-2 and TRBJ1-1, with 7 bases matching TRBD1. The CDR3 loop spans 14 amino acids. Trimming removed 4 bases from V and 1 base from J; junction bases left unmatched: 3. CDR1 is LGHNA and CDR2 is YNFKEQ in the germline V gene. The CDR3 protein is CASSPQGGNTEAFF. The CDR3 DNA sequence: TGTGCCAGCAGCCCTCAGGGGGGGAACACTGAAGCTTTCTTT.

CDR3 region: CASSETAKRTDTQYF. The CDR3 DNA reads as TGTGCCAGCAGTGAGACTGCAAAACGCACAGATACGCAGTATTTT. This rearrangement joins TRBV2 to TRBJ2-3, with D hard to call. Trimming took off 3 bases at V and 1 base at J, with 11 bases between the two ends. Germline V gene lookup returns CDR1 SNHLY and CDR2 FYNNEI. The CDR3 length is 15 residues.